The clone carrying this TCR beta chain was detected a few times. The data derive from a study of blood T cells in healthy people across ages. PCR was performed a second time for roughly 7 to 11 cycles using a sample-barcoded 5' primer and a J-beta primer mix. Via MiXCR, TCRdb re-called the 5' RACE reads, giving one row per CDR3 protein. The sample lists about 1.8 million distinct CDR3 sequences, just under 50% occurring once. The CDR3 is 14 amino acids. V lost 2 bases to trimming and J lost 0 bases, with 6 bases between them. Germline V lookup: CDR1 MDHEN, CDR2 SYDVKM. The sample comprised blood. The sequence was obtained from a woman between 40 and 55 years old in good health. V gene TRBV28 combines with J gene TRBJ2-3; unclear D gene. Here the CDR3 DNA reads TGTGCCAGCAGTTTACCCCTTAGCACAGATACGCAGTATTTT. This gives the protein CASSLPLSTDTQYF.